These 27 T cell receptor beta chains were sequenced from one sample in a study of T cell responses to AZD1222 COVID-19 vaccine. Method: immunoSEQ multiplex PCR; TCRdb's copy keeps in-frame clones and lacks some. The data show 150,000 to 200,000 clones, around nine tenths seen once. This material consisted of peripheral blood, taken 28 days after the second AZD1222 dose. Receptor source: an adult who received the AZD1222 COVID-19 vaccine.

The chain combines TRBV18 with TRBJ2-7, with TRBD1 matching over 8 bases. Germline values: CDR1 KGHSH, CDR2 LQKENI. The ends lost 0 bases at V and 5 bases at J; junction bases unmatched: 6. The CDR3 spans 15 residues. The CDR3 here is CASSPPPGGADEQYF. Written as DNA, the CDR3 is TGTGCCAGCTCACCACCCCCAGGGGGCGCCGACGAGCAGTACTTC.

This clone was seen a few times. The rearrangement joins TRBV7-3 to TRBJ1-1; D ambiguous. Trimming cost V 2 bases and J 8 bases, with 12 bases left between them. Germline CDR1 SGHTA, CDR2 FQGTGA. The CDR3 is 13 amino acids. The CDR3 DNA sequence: TGTGCCAGCAGCTTAGGCGGGTTGGCAGAAGCTTTCTTT. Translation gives CASSLGGLAEAFF.

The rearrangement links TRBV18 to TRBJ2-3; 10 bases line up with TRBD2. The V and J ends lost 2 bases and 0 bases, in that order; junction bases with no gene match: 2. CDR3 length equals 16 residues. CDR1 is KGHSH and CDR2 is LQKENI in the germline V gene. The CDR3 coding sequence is TGTGCCAGCTCACCAGGGACTAGCGCGAGCACAGATACGCAGTATTTT. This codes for CASSPGTSASTDTQYF.

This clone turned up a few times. CDR3 nucleotides: TGTGCCAGCAGTATTTATACAGTAGGGGGTAATGAAAAACTGTTTTTT. Its protein is CASSIYTVGGNEKLFF. The chain has TRBV28 and TRBJ1-4; possibly TRBD1 for D (6 bases). CDR3 length: 16 residues. Deletions cut 5 bases from V and 4 bases from J, with 17 bases between. Germline V CDR1 and CDR2: MDHEN, SYDVKM.

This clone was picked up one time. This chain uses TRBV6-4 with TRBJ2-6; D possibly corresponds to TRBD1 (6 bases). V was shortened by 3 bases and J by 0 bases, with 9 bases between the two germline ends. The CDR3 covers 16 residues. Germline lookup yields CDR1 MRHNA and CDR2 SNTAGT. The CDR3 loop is CASSEGAGSGANVLTF. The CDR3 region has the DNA TGTGCCAGCAGTGAGGGGGCCGGCTCTGGGGCCAACGTCCTGACTTTC.

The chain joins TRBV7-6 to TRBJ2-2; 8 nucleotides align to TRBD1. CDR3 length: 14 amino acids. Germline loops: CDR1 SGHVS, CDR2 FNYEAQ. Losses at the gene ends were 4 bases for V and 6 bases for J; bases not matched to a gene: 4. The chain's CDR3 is CASSSSQGAGELFF. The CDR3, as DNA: TGTGCCAGCAGCTCCTCACAGGGGGCCGGGGAGCTGTTTTTT.

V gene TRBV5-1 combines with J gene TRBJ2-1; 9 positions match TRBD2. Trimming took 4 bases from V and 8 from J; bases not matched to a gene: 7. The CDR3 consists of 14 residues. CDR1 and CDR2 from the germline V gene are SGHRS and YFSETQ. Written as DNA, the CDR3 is TGCGCCAGCAGCGGCGGGACTAGCCGGGATGAGCAGTTCTTC. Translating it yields CASSGGTSRDEQFF.

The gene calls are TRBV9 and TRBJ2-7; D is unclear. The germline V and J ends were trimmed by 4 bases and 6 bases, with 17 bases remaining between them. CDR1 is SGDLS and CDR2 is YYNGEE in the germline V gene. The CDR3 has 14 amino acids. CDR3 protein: CASSRAYPPGEQYF. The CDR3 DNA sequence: TGTGCCAGCAGCCGGGCCTACCCACCAGGCGAGCAGTACTTC.

The CDR3, as DNA: TGTGCCAGCGGACTAGCGGGAAACTACGAGCAGTACTTC. Protein: CASGLAGNYEQYF. This chain links TRBV3-1 (or the pseudogene TRBV3-2) with TRBJ2-7; 12 positions agree with TRBD2. Germline CDR1 LGHDT, CDR2 YNNKEL (reference sequence). V was clipped by 8 bases and J by 3 bases; unmatched bases: 2. The length of the CDR3 is 13 residues.

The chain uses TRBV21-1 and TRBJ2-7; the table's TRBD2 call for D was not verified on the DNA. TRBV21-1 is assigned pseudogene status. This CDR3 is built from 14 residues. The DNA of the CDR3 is TGTGCCATGGGGGGCGGGAGAGGCCGGGAGGAGCAGTACTTC. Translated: CAMGGGRGREEQYF.

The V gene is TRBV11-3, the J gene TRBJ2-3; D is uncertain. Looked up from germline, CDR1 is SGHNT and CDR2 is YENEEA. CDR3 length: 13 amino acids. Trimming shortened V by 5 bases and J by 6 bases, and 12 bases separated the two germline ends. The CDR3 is CASSLPPGDTQYF. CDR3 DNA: TGTGCCAGCAGCCTACCCCCCGGGGATACGCAGTATTTT.

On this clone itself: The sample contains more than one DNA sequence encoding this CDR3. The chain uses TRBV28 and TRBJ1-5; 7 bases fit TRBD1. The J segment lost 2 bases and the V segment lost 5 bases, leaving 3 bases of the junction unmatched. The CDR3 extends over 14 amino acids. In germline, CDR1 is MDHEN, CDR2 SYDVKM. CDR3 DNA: TGTGCCAGCAGTCAGGGGGGAGGCAATCAGCCCCAGCATTTT. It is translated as CASSQGGGNQPQHF.

CDR3: CASSVGFGQWTGANVLTF. The CDR3 DNA follows: TGTGCCAGCAGCGTAGGTTTCGGACAGTGGACTGGGGCCAACGTCCTGACTTTC. The chain joins TRBV9 to TRBJ2-6; TRBD1 might be the D (6 bases). The V end was cut by 0 bases, the J end by 2 bases, with 15 bases between. CDR3 length equals 18 residues. The germline gives CDR1 SGDLS, CDR2 YYNGEE.

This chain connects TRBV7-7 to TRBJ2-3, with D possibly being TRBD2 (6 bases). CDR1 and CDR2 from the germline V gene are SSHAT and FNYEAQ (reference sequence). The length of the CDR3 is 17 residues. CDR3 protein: CASRKNPPGQRADTQYF. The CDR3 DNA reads TGTGCTAGCCGAAAGAACCCGCCCGGTCAGCGGGCAGATACGCAGTATTTT.

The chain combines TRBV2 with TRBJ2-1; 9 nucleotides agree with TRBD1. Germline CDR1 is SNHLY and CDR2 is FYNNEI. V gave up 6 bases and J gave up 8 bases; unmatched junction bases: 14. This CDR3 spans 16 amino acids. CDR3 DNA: TGTGCCAGCAGACTAACTCGGGACAGGGAGATAGATGAGCAGTTCTTC. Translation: CASRLTRDREIDEQFF.

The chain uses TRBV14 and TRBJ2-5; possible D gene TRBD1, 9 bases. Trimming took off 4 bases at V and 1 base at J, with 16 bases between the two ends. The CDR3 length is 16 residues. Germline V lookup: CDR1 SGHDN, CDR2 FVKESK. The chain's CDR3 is CASSPIAGQGQETQYF. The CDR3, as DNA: TGTGCCAGCAGCCCGATAGCGGGACAGGGCCAAGAGACCCAGTACTTC.

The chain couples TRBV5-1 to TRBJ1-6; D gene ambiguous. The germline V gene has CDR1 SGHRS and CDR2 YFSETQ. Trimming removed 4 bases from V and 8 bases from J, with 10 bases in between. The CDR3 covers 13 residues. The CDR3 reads CASSRRADSPLHF. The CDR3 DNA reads TGCGCCAGCAGCCGGCGGGCAGATTCACCCCTCCACTTT.

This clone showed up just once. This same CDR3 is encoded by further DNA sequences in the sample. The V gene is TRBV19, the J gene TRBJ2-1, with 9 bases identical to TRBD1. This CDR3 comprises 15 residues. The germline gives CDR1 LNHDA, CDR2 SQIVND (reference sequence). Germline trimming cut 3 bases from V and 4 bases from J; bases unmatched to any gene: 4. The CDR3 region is CASSIGTGSYNEQFF. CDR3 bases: TGTGCCAGTAGTATTGGGACAGGGTCTTACAATGAGCAGTTCTTC. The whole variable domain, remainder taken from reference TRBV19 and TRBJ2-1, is DGGITQSPKYLFRKEGQNVTLSCEQNLNHDAMYWYRQDPGQGLRLIYYSQIVNDFQKGDIAEGYSVSREKKESFPLTVTSAQKNPTAFYLCASSIGTGSYNEQFFGPGTRLTVL.

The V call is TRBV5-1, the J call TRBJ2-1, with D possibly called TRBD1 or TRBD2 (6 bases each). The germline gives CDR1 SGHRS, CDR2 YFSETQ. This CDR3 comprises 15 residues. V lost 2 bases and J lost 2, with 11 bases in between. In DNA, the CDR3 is TGCGCCAGCAGCTTAGGGGGGAGTACCTACAATGAGCAGTTCTTC. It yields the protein CASSLGGSTYNEQFF.

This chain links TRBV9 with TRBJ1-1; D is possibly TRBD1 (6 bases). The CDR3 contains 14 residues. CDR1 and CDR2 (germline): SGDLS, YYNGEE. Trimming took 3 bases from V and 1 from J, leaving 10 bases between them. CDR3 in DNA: TGTGCCAGCAGCGCATACAGGGAGAACACTGAAGCTTTCTTT. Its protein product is CASSAYRENTEAFF.

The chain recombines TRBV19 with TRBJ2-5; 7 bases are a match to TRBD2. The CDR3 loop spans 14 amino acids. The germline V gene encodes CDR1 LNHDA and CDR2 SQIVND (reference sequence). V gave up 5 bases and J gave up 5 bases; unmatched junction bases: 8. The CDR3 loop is CASSGWGGRETQYF. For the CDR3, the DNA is TGTGCCAGTAGTGGCTGGGGAGGGAGGGAGACCCAGTACTTC.

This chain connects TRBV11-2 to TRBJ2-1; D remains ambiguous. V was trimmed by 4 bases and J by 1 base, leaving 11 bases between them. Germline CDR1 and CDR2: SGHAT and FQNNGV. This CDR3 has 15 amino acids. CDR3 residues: CASSSVVLSYNEQFF. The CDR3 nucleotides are TGTGCCAGCAGCTCCGTCGTTCTTTCCTACAATGAGCAGTTCTTC.

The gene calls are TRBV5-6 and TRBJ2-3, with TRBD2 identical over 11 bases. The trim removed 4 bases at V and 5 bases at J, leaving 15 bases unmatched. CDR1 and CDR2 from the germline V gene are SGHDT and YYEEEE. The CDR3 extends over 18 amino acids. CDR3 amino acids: CASSQKEVAGGYVDTQYF. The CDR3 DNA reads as TGTGCCAGCAGCCAAAAAGAGGTAGCGGGAGGGTACGTAGATACGCAGTATTTT.

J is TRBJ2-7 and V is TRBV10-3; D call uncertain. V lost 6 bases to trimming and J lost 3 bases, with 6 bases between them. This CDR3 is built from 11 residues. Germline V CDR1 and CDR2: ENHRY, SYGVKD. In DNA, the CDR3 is TGTGCCATCAGCCCTGACTACGAGCAGTACTTC. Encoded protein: CAISPDYEQYF.

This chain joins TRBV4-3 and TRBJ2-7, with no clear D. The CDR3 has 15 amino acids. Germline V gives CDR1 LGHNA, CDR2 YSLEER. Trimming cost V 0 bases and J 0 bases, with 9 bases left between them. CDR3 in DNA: TGCGCCAGCAGCCAAGATTTAGGGTACTCCTACGAGCAGTACTTC. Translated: CASSQDLGYSYEQYF.

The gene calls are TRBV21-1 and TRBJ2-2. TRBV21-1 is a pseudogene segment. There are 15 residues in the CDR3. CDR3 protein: CASSRGGVSTGELFF. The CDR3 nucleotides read TGTGCCAGCAGCCGTGGTGGGGTCAGCACCGGGGAGCTGTTTTTT.

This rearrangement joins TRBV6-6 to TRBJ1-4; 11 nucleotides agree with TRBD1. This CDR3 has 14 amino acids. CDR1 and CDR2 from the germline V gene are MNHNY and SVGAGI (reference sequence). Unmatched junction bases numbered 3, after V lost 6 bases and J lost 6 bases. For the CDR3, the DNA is TGTGCCAGCAGGGACAGGGGGCAGTATGAAAAACTGTTTTTT. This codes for CASRDRGQYEKLFF.